Listed here is a single T cell receptor (beta chain). The data are from a study of control samples from healthy donors and cancer patients. Germline assignment: CDR1 SGHRS and CDR2 YFSETQ. Germline trimming cut 7 bases from V and 2 bases from J; bases unmatched to any gene: 5. This CDR3 spans 14 amino acids. Data came from immunoSEQ multiplex PCR; TCRdb stores just in-frame clones and leaves some out. The sample lists 120,000 or so clones; over 80% were seen once. This TCR derives from a man at least 80 years old with head and neck cancer. The sequenced sample consisted of PBMCs. The chain has TRBV5-1 and TRBJ2-7; 11 nucleotides agree with TRBD1. DNA for the CDR3: TGCGCCAGCGGAAGGACAGGGGGCCCCTACGAGCAGTACTTC. This gives the protein CASGRTGGPYEQYF.